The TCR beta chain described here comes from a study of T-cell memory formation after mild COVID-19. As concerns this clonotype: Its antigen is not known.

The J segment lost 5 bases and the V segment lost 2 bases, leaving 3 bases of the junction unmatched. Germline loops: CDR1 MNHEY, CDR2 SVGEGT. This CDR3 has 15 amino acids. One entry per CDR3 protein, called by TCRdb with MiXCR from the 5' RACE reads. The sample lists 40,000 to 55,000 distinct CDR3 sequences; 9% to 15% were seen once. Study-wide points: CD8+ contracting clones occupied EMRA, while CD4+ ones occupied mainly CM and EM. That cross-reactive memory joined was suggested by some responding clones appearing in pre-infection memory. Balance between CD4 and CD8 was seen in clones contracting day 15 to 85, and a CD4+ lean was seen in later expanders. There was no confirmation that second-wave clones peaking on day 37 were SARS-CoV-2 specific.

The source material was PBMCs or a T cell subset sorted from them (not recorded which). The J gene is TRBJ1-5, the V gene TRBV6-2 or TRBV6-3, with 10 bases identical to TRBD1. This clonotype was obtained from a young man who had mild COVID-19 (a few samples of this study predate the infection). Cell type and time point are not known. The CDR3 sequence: CASSYGGTGDQPQHF. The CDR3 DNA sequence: TGTGCCAGCAGTTACGGGGGGACAGGGGATCAGCCCCAGCATTTT.